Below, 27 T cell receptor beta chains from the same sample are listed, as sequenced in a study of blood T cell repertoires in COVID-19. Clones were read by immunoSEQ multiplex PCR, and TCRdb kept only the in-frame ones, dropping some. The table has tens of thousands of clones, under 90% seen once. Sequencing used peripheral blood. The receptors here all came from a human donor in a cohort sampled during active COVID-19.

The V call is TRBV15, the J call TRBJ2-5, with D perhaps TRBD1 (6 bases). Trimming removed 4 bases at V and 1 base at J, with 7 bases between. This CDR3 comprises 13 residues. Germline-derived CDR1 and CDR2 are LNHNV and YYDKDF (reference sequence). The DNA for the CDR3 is TGTGCCACCAGCATACAGGGCCAAGAGACCCAGTACTTC. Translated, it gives CATSIQGQETQYF.

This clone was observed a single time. CDR3 bases: TGTGCCAGCAGTTTGGTGGGAGTGGGCCATGAGCAGTTCTTC. Translating gives CASSLVGVGHEQFF. This chain uses TRBV6-2 or TRBV6-3 with TRBJ2-1, with D maybe TRBD2 (5 bases). Germline V CDR1 and CDR2: MNHEY, SVGEGT. V lost 4 bases, J lost 8 bases, and 15 bases lay in between. This CDR3 is 14 amino acids long.

The CDR3 DNA sequence: TGCAGTGCTAGTGGCCGGGGGAACTATGGCTACACCTTC. Encoded protein: CSASGRGNYGYTF. The chain links TRBV20-1 to TRBJ1-2, with D perhaps TRBD1 (5 bases). There are 13 residues in the CDR3. Trimming took off 3 bases at V and 2 bases at J, with 10 bases between the two ends. Per germline, CDR1 DFQATT and CDR2 SNEGSKA (reference sequence).

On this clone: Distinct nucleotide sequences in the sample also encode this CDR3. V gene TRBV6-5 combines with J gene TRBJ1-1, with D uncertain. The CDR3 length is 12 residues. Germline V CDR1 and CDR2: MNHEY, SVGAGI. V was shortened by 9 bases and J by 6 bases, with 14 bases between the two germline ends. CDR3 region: CASSPRGSEAFF. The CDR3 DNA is TGTGCCAGTTCCCCACGGGGATCTGAAGCTTTCTTT.

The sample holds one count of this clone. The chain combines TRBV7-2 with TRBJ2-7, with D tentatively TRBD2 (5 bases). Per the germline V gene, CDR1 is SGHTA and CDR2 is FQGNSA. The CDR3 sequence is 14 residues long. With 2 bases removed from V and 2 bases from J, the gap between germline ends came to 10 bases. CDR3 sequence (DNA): TGTGCCAGCAGCTTAATCGGGGTTACCTACGAGCAGTACTTC. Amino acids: CASSLIGVTYEQYF.

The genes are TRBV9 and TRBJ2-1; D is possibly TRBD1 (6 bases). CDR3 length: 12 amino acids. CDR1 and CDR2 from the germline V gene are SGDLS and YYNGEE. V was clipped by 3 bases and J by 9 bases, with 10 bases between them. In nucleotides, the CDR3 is TGTGCCAGCAGCGAACAGGGCCTTGAGCAGTTCTTC. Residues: CASSEQGLEQFF.

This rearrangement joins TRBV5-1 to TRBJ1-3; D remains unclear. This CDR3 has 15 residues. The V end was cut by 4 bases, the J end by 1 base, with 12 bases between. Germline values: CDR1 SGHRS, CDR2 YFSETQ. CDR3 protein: CASSAEVNSGNTIYF. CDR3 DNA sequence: TGCGCCAGCAGCGCCGAGGTAAATTCTGGAAACACCATATATTTT. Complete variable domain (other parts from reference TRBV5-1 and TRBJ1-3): KAGVTQTPRYLIKTRGQQVTLSCSPISGHRSVSWYQQTPGQGLQFLFEYFSETQRNKGNFPGRFSGRQFSNSRSEMNVSTLELGDSALYLCASSAEVNSGNTIYFGEGSWLTVV.

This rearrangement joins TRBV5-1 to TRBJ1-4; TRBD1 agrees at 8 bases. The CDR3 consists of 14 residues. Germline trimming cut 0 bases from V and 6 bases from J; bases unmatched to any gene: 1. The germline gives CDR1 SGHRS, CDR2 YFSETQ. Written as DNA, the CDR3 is TGCGCCAGCAGCTTGGACAGGGGGGATGAAAAACTGTTTTTT. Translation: CASSLDRGDEKLFF.

CDR3 region: CATSDFSRVDNEQFF. DNA for the CDR3: TGTGCCACCAGTGATTTTAGCAGGGTCGACAATGAGCAGTTCTTC. The rearrangement joins TRBV24-1 to TRBJ2-1, with a possible D match to TRBD1 (5 bases). Germline V gene data show CDR1 as KGHDR and CDR2 as SFDVKD. Trimming cost V 1 base and J 5 bases, with 11 bases left between them. The CDR3 spans 15 residues.

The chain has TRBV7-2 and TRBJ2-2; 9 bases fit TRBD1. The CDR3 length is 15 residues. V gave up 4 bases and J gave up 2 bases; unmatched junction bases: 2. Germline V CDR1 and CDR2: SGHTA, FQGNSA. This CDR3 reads CASSSGQGNTGELFF. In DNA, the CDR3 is TGTGCCAGCAGCTCGGGACAGGGTAACACCGGGGAGCTGTTTTTT.

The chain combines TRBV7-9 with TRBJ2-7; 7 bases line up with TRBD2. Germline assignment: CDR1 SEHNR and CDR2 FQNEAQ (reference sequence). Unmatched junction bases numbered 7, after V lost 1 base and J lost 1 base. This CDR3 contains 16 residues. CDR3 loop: CASSLDSGFGSYEQYF. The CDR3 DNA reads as TGTGCCAGCAGCTTAGATAGCGGGTTCGGTTCCTACGAGCAGTACTTC.

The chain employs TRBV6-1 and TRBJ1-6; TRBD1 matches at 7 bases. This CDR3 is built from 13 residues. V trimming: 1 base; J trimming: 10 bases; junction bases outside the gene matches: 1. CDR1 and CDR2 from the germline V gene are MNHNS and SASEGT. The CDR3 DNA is TGTGCCAGCAGTGAAGACAGGGGCTCACCCCTCCACTTT. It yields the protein CASSEDRGSPLHF.

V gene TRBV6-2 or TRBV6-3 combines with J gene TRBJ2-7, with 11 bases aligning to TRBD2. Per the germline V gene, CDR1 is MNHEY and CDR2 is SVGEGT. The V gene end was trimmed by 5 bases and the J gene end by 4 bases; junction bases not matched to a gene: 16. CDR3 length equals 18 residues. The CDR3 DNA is TGTGCCAGCAGTCCGCCCCCGATACTAGCGGGAGTAAAGTACGAGCAGTACTTC. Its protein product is CASSPPPILAGVKYEQYF.

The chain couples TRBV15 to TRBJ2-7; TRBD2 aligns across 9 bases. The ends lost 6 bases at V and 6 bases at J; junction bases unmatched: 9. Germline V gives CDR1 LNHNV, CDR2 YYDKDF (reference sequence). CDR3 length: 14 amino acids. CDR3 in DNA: TGTGCCACCAGTTTGTCGGTGGGACTAGCCGAGCAGTACTTC. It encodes CATSLSVGLAEQYF.

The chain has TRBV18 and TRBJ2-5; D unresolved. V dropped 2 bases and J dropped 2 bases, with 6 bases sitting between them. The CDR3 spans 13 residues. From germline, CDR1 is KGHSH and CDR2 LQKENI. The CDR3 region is CASSPTQQETQYF. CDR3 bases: TGTGCCAGCTCACCAACACAGCAAGAGACCCAGTACTTC.

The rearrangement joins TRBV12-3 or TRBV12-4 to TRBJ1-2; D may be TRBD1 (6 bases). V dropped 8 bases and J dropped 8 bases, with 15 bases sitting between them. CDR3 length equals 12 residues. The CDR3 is CASWSWGLGYTF. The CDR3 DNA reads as TGTGCCAGCTGGAGCTGGGGGCTCGGCTACACCTTC.

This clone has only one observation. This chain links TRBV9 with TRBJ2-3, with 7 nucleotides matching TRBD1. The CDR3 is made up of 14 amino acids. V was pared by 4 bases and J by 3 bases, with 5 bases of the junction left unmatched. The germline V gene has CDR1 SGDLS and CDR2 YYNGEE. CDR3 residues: CASSQGVRTDTQYF. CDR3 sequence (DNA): TGTGCCAGCAGCCAGGGGGTTCGTACAGATACGCAGTATTTT.

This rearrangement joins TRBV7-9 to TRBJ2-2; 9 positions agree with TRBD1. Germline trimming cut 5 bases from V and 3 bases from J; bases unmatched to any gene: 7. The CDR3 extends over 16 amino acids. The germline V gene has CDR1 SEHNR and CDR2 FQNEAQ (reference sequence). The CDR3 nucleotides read TGTGCCAGCAGCCCTTACAGGGGGCAGGACACCGGGGAGCTGTTTTTT. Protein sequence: CASSPYRGQDTGELFF. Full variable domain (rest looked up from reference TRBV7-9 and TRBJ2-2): DTGVSQNPRHKITKRGQNVTFRCDPISEHNRLYWYRQTLGQGPEFLTYFQNEAQLEKSRLLSDRFSAERPKGSFSTLEIQRTEQGDSAMYLCASSPYRGQDTGELFFGEGSRLTVL.

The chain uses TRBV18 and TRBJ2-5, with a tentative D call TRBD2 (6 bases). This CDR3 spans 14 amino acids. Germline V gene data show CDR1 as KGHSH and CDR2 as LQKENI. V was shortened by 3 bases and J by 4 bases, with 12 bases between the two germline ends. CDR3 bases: TGTGCCAGCTCACCTGGGGTCGGGGGAGAGACCCAGTACTTC. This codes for CASSPGVGGETQYF.

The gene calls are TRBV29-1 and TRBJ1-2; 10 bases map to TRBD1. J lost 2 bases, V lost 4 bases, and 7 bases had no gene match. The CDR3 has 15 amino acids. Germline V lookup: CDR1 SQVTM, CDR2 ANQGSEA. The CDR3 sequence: CSVAQPGQGNYGYTF. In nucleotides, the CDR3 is TGCAGCGTTGCCCAACCGGGACAGGGGAACTATGGCTACACCTTC.

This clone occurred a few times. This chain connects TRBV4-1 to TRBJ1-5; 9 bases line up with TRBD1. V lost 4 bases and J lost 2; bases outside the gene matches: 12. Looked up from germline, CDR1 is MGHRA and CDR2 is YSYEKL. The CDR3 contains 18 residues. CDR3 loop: CASSPMGQGDGGNQPQHF. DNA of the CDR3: TGCGCCAGCAGCCCCATGGGACAGGGTGACGGTGGCAATCAGCCCCAGCATTTT.

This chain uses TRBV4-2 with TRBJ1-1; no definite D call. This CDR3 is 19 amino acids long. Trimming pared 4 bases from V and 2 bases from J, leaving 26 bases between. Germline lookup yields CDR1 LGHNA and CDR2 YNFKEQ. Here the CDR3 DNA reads TGTGCCAGCAGCCTCCATTCCAGCGGTAAGCAAAATCTCAACACTGAAGCTTTCTTT. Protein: CASSLHSSGKQNLNTEAFF.

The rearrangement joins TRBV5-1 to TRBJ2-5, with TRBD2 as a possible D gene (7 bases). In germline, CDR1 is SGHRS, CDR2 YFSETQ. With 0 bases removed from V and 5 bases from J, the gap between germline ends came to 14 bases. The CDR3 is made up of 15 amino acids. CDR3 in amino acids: CASSLDAGADETQYF. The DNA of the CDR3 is TGCGCCAGCAGCTTGGATGCGGGGGCGGATGAGACCCAGTACTTC. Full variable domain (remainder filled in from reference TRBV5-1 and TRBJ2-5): KAGVTQTPRYLIKTRGQQVTLSCSPISGHRSVSWYQQTPGQGLQFLFEYFSETQRNKGNFPGRFSGRQFSNSRSEMNVSTLELGDSALYLCASSLDAGADETQYFGPGTRLLVL.

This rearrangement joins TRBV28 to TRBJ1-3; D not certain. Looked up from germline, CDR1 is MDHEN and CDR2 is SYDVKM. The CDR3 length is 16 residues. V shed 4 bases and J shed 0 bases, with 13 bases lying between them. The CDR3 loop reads CASSSSVASSGNTIYF. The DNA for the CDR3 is TGTGCCAGCAGTTCTAGTGTTGCCAGCTCTGGAAACACCATATATTTT.

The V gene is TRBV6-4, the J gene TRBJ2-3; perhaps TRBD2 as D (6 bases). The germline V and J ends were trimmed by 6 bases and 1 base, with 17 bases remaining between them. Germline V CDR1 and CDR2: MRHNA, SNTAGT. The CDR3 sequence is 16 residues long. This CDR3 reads CASRPVGGSGTDTQYF. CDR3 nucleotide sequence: TGTGCCAGCAGACCCGTCGGGGGAAGTGGCACAGATACGCAGTATTTT.

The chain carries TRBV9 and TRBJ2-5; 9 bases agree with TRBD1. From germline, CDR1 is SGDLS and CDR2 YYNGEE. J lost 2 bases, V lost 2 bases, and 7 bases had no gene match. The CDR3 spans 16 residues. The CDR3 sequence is CASSVSGQGFQETQYF. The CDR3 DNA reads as TGTGCCAGCAGCGTGTCAGGACAGGGGTTTCAAGAGACCCAGTACTTC.

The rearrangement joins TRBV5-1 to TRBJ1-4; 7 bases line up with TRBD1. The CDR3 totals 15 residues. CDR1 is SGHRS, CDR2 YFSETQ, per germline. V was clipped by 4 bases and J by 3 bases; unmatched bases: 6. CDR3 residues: CASSGGGPANEKLFF. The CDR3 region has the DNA TGCGCCAGCAGCGGAGGGGGCCCGGCTAATGAAAAACTGTTTTTT.